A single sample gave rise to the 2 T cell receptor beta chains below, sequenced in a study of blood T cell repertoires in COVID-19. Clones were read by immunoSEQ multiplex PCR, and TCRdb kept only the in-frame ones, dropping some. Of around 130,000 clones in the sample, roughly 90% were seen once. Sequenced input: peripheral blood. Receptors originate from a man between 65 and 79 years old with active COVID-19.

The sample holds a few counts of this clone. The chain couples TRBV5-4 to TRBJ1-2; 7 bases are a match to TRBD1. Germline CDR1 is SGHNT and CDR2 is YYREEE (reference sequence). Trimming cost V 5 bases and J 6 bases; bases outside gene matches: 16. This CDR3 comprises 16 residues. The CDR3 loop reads CASSLRGATGEDGYTF. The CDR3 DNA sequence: TGTGCCAGCAGTCTAAGGGGGGCCACAGGGGAGGATGGCTACACCTTC. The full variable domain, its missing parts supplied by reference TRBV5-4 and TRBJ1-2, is ETGVTQSPTHLIKTRGQQVTLRCSSQSGHNTVSWYQQALGQGPQFIFQYYREEENGRGNFPPRFSGLQFPNYSSELNVNALELDDSALYLCASSLRGATGEDGYTFGSGTRLTVV.

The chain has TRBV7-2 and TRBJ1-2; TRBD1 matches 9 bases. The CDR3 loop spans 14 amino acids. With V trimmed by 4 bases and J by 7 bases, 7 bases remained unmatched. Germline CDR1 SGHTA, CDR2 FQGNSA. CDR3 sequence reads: CASSYPQGASGYTF. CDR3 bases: TGTGCCAGCAGCTACCCACAGGGGGCCAGTGGCTACACCTTC. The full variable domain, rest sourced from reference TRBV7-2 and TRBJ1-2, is GAGVSQSPSNKVTEKGKDVELRCDPISGHTALYWYRQSLGQGLEFLIYFQGNSAPDKSGLPSDRFSAERTGGSVSTLTIQRTQQEDSAVYLCASSYPQGASGYTFGSGTRLTVV.